This entry concerns a single T cell receptor beta chain. It has no known antigen specificity. No base quality values were provided; no much bigger clone lies one nucleotide off. Sequences DFQATT (CDR1) and SNEGSKA (CDR2) are obtained from the germline V gene (reference sequence). Relative to germline, V is 0 bases shorter and J is 7 bases shorter, with 19 bases between their ends. Measured from the cysteine to the phenylalanine, the CDR3 is 17 residues long. The CDR3 DNA has 51 bases and is translated from base 1. This sample was sequenced with an Illumina HiSeq 2500. Quantitative 5'-RACE with molecular barcodes was the method used to prepare the TCR beta libraries. Turning to the authors' computational methods: A new computational method, built on a probabilistic model of VDJ rearrangement, was used to identify disease-linked TCR variants. TCRdb's own reprocessing of the public reads used fastp at Q25 and MiXCR and kept productive beta chains. Rows matching on CDR3 protein sequence are summarized as one entry with the most common DNA and genes. TCRdb's processing, not the authors', yielded these V and J calls. The sample table contains 650,000 to 800,000 distinct CDR3 sequences; only one count was recorded for around a fifth of them. About 20% of the sample is taken by the ten largest.

The data were taken from a study of CD8 T cells in ankylosing spondylitis (dated by TCRdb to about 2017). Background on the whole study: T cell receptor beta repertoires were profiled in healthy donors and ankylosing spondylitis patients so that disease-linked TCR variants could be found. The full study cohort was made up of 25 ankylosing spondylitis patients and roughly 100 healthy donors. Peripheral blood samples were taken, and synovial fluid was additionally collected from ankylosing spondylitis patients.

The study at large found these results: A CD8+ phenotype was shown by the disease-linked clones, which were found at relatively low frequencies in peripheral blood. Some TCR beta motif variants had previously been reported in synovial fluid and blood of reactive arthritis patients, which suggested common disease-initiation mechanisms. Blood from ankylosing spondylitis patients appeared to be characterized by a TCR beta motif made up of under 10 highly homologous amino acid variants. Significant enrichment of the disease-linked clones was reported in matched synovial fluid samples from ankylosing spondylitis patients.

The rearrangement joined TRBV20-1 to TRBJ1-6; a confident D gene designation cannot be given. The source of this sequence is a male donor with ankylosing spondylitis. Specimen: blood, either unsorted or a sorted T cell fraction (not recorded which). The CDR3 reads CSARDLQSLSPNSPLHF. The sequenced DNA is TGCAGTGCTAGAGATCTGCAAAGTCTTTCCCCGAATTCACCCCTCCACTTT.